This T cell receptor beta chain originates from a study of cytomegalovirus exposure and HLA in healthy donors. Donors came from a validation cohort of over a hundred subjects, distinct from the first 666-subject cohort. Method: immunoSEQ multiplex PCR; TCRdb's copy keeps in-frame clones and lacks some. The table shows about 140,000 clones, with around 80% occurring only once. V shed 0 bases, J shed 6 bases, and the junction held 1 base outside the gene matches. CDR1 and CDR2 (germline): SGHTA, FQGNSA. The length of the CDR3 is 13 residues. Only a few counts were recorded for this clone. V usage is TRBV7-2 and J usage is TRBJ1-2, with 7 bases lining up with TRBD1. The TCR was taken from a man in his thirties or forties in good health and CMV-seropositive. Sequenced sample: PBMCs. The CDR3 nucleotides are TGTGCCAGCAGCTTAGCACAGGGGCATGGCTACACCTTC. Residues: CASSLAQGHGYTF.